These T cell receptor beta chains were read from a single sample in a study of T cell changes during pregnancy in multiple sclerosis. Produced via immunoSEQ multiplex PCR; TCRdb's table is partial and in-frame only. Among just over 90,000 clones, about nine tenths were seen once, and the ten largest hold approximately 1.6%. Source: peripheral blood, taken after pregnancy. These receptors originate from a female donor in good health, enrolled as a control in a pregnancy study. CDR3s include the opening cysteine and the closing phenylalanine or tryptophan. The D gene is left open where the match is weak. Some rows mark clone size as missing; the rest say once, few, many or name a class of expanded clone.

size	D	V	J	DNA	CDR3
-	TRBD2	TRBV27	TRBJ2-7	TGTGCCAGCAGTTTATCGGGGGAGGGCTACGAGCAGTACTTC	CASSLSGEGYEQYF
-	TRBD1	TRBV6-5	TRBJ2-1	TGTGCCAGCAGTTACTCGGGGACAGTGAATGAGCAGTTCTTC	CASSYSGTVNEQFF
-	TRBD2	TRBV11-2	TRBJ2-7	TGTGCCAGCAGCCGAGCGGGGGGCCCGGGACGGCAGTACTTC	CASSRAGGPGRQYF
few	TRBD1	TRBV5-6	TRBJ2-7	TGTGCCAGCGGGGAGTGGACAGGGGGCGACGAGCAGTACTTC	CASGEWTGGDEQYF
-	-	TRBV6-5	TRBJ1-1	TGTGCCAGCAGTTATAAAGAGGTGCCAAGGGGTGAAGCTTTCTTT	CASSYKEVPRGEAFF
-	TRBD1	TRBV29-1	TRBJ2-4	TGCAGCGTCGACAGGGGCAACATTCAGTACTTC	CSVDRGNIQYF
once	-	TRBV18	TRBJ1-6	TGTGCCAGCTCATCACACGTGGATCCGGGTAATAATTCACCCCTCCACTTT	CASSSHVDPGNNSPLHF
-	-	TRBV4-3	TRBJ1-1	TGCGCCAGCAGCCAAGGGGCCGGTTCGAACACTGAAGCTTTCTTT	CASSQGAGSNTEAFF
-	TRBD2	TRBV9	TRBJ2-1	TGTGCCAGCAGCGACCCCCGGACCGTGAGTAGCGGGGGCCTGGATGAGCAGTTCTTC	CASSDPRTVSSGGLDEQFF
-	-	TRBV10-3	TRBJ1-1	TGTGCCATCAAGGGCGAAGCGGTGGGTTTAGGAGCTTTCTTT	CAIKGEAVGLGAFF
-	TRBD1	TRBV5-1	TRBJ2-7	TGCGCCAGCAGCTTGGGTGGGAGGGGACAGGGCAAGGGGAGCTCCTACGAGCAGTACTTC	CASSLGGRGQGKGSSYEQYF
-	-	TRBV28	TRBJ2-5	TGTGCCAGCTACCCAACAGGGAAGATGGGAGAGACCCAGTACTTC	CASYPTGKMGETQYF
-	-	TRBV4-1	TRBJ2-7	TGCGCCAGCAGCCGCGACAGGTCCCCCTCCTACGAGCAGTACTTC	CASSRDRSPSYEQYF
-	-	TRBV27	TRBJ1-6	TGTGCCAGCAGCCCCCGAGAGAGGAATTCACCCCTCCACTTT	CASSPRERNSPLHF
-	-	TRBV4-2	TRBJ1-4	TGTGCCAGCAGCCAGGGACGGGAGAATGAAAAACTGTTTTTT	CASSQGRENEKLFF
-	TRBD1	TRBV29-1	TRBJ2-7	TGCAGCGTTCTACAGGGGGCGGTCACCGAGCAGTACTTC	CSVLQGAVTEQYF
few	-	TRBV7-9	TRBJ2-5	TGTGCCAGCAGCTCAGGTCTGGAAGAGACCCAGTACTTC	CASSSGLEETQYF
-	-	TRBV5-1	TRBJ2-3	TGCGCCAGCAGCTTTACCGGGGGCACAGATACGCAGTATTTT	CASSFTGGTDTQYF
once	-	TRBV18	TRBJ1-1	TGTGCCAGCTCACCTATTTCCACTTCAGGGGTAGAAGCTTTCTTT	CASSPISTSGVEAFF
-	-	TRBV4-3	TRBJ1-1	TGCGCCAGCACGACAACAGGGTCTGGTGACACTGAAGCTTTCTTT	CASTTTGSGDTEAFF
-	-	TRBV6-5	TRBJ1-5	TGTGCCAGCGGGCTCGCCAATCAGCCCCAGCATTTT	CASGLANQPQHF
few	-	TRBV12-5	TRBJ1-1	TGTGCTAGTGGTTTGACACTCGGGAGCACTGAAGCTTTCTTT	CASGLTLGSTEAFF
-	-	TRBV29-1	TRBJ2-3	TGCAGCGTTGAAGCCGGGAGCACAGATACGCAGTATTTT	CSVEAGSTDTQYF
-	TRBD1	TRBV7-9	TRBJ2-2	TGTGCCAGCAGCCGACTCCCCGGGACAGGGGCGGGCACCGGGGAGCTGTTTTTT	CASSRLPGTGAGTGELFF
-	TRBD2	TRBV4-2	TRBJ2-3	TGTGCCAGCAGCCTAATTCGGGAGGGCACAGATACGCAGTATTTT	CASSLIREGTDTQYF
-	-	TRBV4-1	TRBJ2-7	TGCGCCAGCAGGTCGACAGGGAGGTACGAGCAGTACTTC	CASRSTGRYEQYF
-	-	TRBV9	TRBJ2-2	TGTGCCAGCAGGGGCGGGACCGCGAACACCGGGGAGCTGTTTTTT	CASRGGTANTGELFF
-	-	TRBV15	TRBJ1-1	TGTGCCACCAGCCGACCCCGTGCGGGAAACACTGAAGCTTTCTTT	CATSRPRAGNTEAFF
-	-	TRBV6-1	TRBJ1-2	TGTGCCAGCAGTGAAGGCAGGGGAGTCTATGGCTACACCTTC	CASSEGRGVYGYTF
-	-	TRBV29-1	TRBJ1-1	TGCAGCGTTGAAGATCAGGCTGGGGGGGCTTCCGAAGCTTTCTTT	CSVEDQAGGASEAFF
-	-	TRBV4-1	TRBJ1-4	TGCGCCAGCAGGACAATCGGTGGGGGGGGAAAACTGTTTTTT	CASRTIGGGGKLFF
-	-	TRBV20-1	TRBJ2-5	TGCAGTGCTAGAGATCTTGAGACCCAGTACTTC	CSARDLETQYF
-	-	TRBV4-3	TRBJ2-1	TGCGCCAGCAGCCAAGGTCAGGCCGCGAACAATGAGCAGTTCTTC	CASSQGQAANNEQFF
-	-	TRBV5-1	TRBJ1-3	TGCGCCAGCAGCTTGGATCTGCTAAGCTCTGGAAACACCATATATTTT	CASSLDLLSSGNTIYF
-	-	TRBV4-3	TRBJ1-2	TGCGCCAGCAGCCAAGGGCCAGGAGGTGAGGGCTACACCTTC	CASSQGPGGEGYTF
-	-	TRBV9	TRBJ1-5	TGTGCCAGCAGCCAGACAGGAGATAGCAATCAGCCCCAGCATTTT	CASSQTGDSNQPQHF
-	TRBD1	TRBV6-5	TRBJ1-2	TGTGCCAGCAGTTACTCGACAGGGACAAACTATGGCTACACCTTC	CASSYSTGTNYGYTF
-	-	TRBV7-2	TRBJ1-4	TGTGCCAGCAGCCCTGCAGGAGGGCGCGGTGAAAAACTGTTTTTT	CASSPAGGRGEKLFF
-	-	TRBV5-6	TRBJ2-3	TGTGCCAGCAGCTCTCAGACAGTTCCTAGCACAGATACGCAGTATTTT	CASSSQTVPSTDTQYF
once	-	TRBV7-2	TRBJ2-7	TGTGCCAGCAGTATGGGGGGGGCGACTAGTTACGAGCAGTACTTC	CASSMGGATSYEQYF
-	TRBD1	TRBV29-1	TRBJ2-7	TGCAGCGTTGAATCTCCGGGACAGTTACACGAGCAGTACTTC	CSVESPGQLHEQYF
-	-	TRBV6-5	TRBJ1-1	TGTGCCAGCAGTTACCGCGTGGGCGCGGGCACTGAAGCTTTCTTT	CASSYRVGAGTEAFF
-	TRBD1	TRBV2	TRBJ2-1	TGTGCCAGCAGTGAAGACAGGGGCTACGATGAGCAGTTCTTC	CASSEDRGYDEQFF
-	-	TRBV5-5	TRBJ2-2	TGTGCCAGCAGCTTGGAAGGGCTGAGGGCCGGGGAGCTGTTTTTT	CASSLEGLRAGELFF
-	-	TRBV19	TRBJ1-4	TGTGCCAGTAGTAGAGACAGGCCCGGGGGTGAAAAACTGTTTTTT	CASSRDRPGGEKLFF
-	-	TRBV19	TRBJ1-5	TGTGCCACTACAGATGCCAGGGGATTACACAATCAGCCCCAGCATTTT	CATTDARGLHNQPQHF
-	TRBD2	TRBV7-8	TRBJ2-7	TGTGCCAGCAGCTTAGTATCTAGCGGGAGCTCCTACGAGCAGTACTTC	CASSLVSSGSSYEQYF
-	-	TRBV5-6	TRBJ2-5	TGTGCCAGCAGCCTGACAGGCACCGTACTTCAAGAGACCCAGTACTTC	CASSLTGTVLQETQYF
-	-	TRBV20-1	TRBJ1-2	TGCAGTGCTAGTACGGGCTATGGCTACACCTTC	CSASTGYGYTF
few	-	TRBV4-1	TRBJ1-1	TGCGCCAGCAGCCAGGGAGACGGGGGACACACTGAAGCTTTCTTT	CASSQGDGGHTEAFF